The 30 T cell receptor beta chains reported below all come from one sample, sequenced in a study of identical twins. One entry per CDR3 protein, called by TCRdb with MiXCR from the 5' RACE reads. Here the sample spans 100,000 or so distinct CDR3 sequences, 4.5% to 6.5% being singletons. The sequenced sample was memory T cells sorted from blood. The receptors derive from a woman aged 45-60 years in good health.

This sequence joins TRBV20-1 and TRBJ2-1, with 9 bases aligning to TRBD2. Germline V CDR1 and CDR2: DFQATT, SNEGSKA (reference sequence). The CDR3 consists of 17 residues. J lost 3 bases, V lost 3 bases, and 12 bases had no gene match. CDR3 coding DNA: TGCAGTGCTAGTTTGGCTAGCGGGGTGGTGCGCTACAATGAGCAGTTCTTC. Its translation: CSASLASGVVRYNEQFF.

This clonotype was counted ten times or more. This chain uses TRBV6-5 with TRBJ2-7; TRBD1 matches 8 bases. This CDR3 has 13 residues. The V gene end was trimmed by 6 bases and the J gene end by 4 bases; junction bases not matched to a gene: 5. CDR1 is MNHEY, CDR2 SVGAGI, per germline. The CDR3 DNA is TGTGCCAGCAGCGACAGGGGTCGGTACGAGCAGTACGTC. This gives the protein CASSDRGRYEQYV.

This clonotype has a count of ten or more. V usage is TRBV7-9 and J usage is TRBJ2-5, with D tentatively TRBD2 (6 bases). The germline V gene has CDR1 SEHNR and CDR2 FQNEAQ (reference sequence). The ends were cut back, 2 bases at V and 4 bases at J, with 17 bases in the middle. The CDR3 is made up of 16 amino acids. In DNA form, the CDR3 reads TGTGCCAGCAGCTTACTACTGGCGGGGTTCGGAGAGACCCAGTACTTC. This gives the protein CASSLLLAGFGETQYF.

At least ten counts were recorded for this clonotype. V usage is TRBV18 and J usage is TRBJ1-1; D is unresolved. Germline loops: CDR1 KGHSH, CDR2 LQKENI. CDR3 length equals 14 residues. Between the trimmed V and J ends, which lost 0 bases and 2 bases, there was a span of 7 bases. The CDR3 DNA follows: TGTGCCAGCTCACCACCAGGGTATAACACTGAAGCTTTCTTT. Translating gives CASSPPGYNTEAFF.

This clonotype has more than one count but fewer than ten. The chain links TRBV7-9 to TRBJ2-1; tentatively, D is TRBD1 or TRBD2 (6 bases each). The CDR3 runs 14 residues. The germline V and J ends were trimmed by 3 bases and 8 bases, with 14 bases remaining between them. Germline V gene lookup returns CDR1 SEHNR and CDR2 FQNEAQ (reference sequence). This CDR3 reads CASSFTGAIDEQFF. CDR3 DNA: TGTGCCAGCAGCTTTACGGGGGCAATCGATGAGCAGTTCTTC.

This clonotype was found many times. This chain connects TRBV5-1 to TRBJ1-4, with TRBD1 as a possible D gene (6 bases). Trimming stripped 5 bases from V and 5 bases from J, with 10 bases between. The CDR3 contains 13 residues. CDR1 is SGHRS and CDR2 is YFSETQ in the germline V gene. The CDR3 nucleotides read TGCGCCAGCAGTGGACAGCCCAATGAAAAACTGTTTTTT. Translation: CASSGQPNEKLFF.

This clonotype showed up many times. The rearrangement uses TRBV5-6 and TRBJ1-1; D is uncertain. CDR1 and CDR2 (germline): SGHDT, YYEEEE. The CDR3 covers 11 residues. V gave up 1 base and J gave up 6 bases, with 4 bases separating them. The chain's CDR3 is CASSLHAEAFF. The CDR3 nucleotides are TGTGCCAGCAGCTTGCACGCTGAAGCTTTCTTT.

This clonotype was counted at least ten times. The chain joins TRBV12-3 or TRBV12-4 to TRBJ2-3; D might be TRBD2 (6 bases). Trimming removed 4 bases from V and 1 base from J, with 18 bases in between. The CDR3 extends over 17 amino acids. The CDR3 bases are TGTGCCAGCAGTTCCAGCGGGCGGTTAATTCGCACAGATACGCAGTATTTT. As protein: CASSSSGRLIRTDTQYF.

In this sample, this clonotype turned up many times. The chain recombines TRBV12-3 or TRBV12-4 with TRBJ1-1, with 7 positions matching TRBD1. CDR3 size: 13 residues. V shed 6 bases, J shed 8 bases, and the junction held 9 bases outside the gene matches. CDR3 sequence reads: CASRRQGPGEAFF. The CDR3 coding sequence is TGTGCCAGCAGAAGACAGGGTCCGGGGGAAGCTTTCTTT.

This clonotype was recorded a few times. The gene calls are TRBV14 and TRBJ2-5, with 8 bases aligning to TRBD1. This CDR3 region has 14 residues. CDR1 and CDR2 from the germline V gene are SGHDN and FVKESK. V shed 4 bases, J shed 3 bases, and the junction held 4 bases outside the gene matches. The CDR3 loop is CASSPLTGEETQYF. In DNA, the CDR3 is TGTGCCAGCAGCCCTTTGACAGGGGAAGAGACCCAGTACTTC.

This clonotype came up many times. The chain links TRBV24-1 to TRBJ2-5; the D gene is possibly TRBD2 (6 bases). The ends were cut back, 4 bases at V and 1 base at J, with 15 bases in the middle. This CDR3 is built from 16 residues. The germline V gene has CDR1 KGHDR and CDR2 SFDVKD. Here the CDR3 DNA reads TGTGCCACCAGTGACCCCGGGCCGACTAGCCAAGAGACCCAGTACTTC. Residues: CATSDPGPTSQETQYF.

The rearrangement links TRBV2 to TRBJ1-1, with TRBD1 matching over 7 bases. This CDR3 spans 13 amino acids. With V trimmed by 2 bases and J by 11 bases, 8 bases remained unmatched. Per germline, CDR1 SNHLY and CDR2 FYNNEI. This CDR3 is CASSESWTGRAFF. CDR3 DNA: TGTGCCAGCAGTGAATCTTGGACAGGCCGGGCTTTCTTT. The full variable domain, its missing parts supplied by reference TRBV2 and TRBJ1-1, is EPEVTQTPSHQVTQMGQEVILRCVPISNHLYFYWYRQILGQKVEFLVSFYNNEISEKSEIFDDQFSVERPDGSNFTLKIRSTKLEDSAMYFCASSESWTGRAFFGQGTRLTVV.

The J gene is TRBJ1-2, the V gene TRBV2; TRBD1 is a possible D gene (5 bases). The CDR3 covers 14 residues. V lost 3 bases, J lost 7 bases, and 15 bases lay in between. CDR1 is SNHLY and CDR2 is FYNNEI in the germline V gene. DNA for the CDR3: TGTGCCAGCAGTGATATTTTTAGGACATCTGGCTACACCTTC. It encodes CASSDIFRTSGYTF. Variable domain in full (rest from reference TRBV2 and TRBJ1-2): EPEVTQTPSHQVTQMGQEVILRCVPISNHLYFYWYRQILGQKVEFLVSFYNNEISEKSEIFDDQFSVERPDGSNFTLKIRSTKLEDSAMYFCASSDIFRTSGYTFGSGTRLTVV.

This clonotype appeared a single time. A read error may be the cause here, since a much bigger clone is one base away. This is likely a read error, given that the CDR3 carries no conserved phenylalanine or tryptophan at its end. The CDR3: CAWRGSGNTQYY. CDR3 bases: TGTGCCTGGAGGGGATCGGGGAATACGCAGTATTAT. The chain uses TRBV30 and TRBJ2-3, with D perhaps TRBD2 (5 bases). CDR3 size: 12 residues. Germline V gene sequence: CDR1 GTSNPN, CDR2 SVGIG (reference sequence). Trimming shortened V by 3 bases and J by 7 bases, and 11 bases separated the two germline ends.

The table lists this clonotype with many counts. V gene TRBV11-3 combines with J gene TRBJ2-5; no reliable D call. Per the germline V gene, CDR1 is SGHNT and CDR2 is YENEEA. The CDR3 has 16 residues. Trimming removed 5 bases from V and 0 bases from J, with 16 bases in between. The CDR3: CASSPTGEPYQETQYF. The CDR3 DNA is TGTGCCAGCAGCCCGACTGGAGAACCTTACCAAGAGACCCAGTACTTC.

V is TRBV20-1 and J is TRBJ2-1; D is unclear. V dropped 2 bases and J dropped 13 bases, with 15 bases sitting between them. CDR1 is DFQATT, CDR2 SNEGSKA, per germline (reference sequence). The CDR3 is 12 residues long. The CDR3 sequence is CSARSIPGPQFF. The CDR3 nucleotides read TGCAGTGCTAGATCTATCCCCGGTCCCCAGTTCTTC.

This clonotype has ten or more counts. This sequence joins TRBV5-1 and TRBJ2-5, with D perhaps TRBD2 (6 bases). Germline CDR1 reads SGHRS; CDR2 reads YFSETQ. The ends were cut back, 0 bases at V and 4 bases at J, with 16 bases in the middle. The CDR3 is made up of 16 amino acids. The CDR3 protein is CASSLAPGTSRETQYF. The CDR3 DNA is TGCGCCAGCAGCTTGGCCCCGGGGACTTCTCGAGAGACCCAGTACTTC.

This clonotype was observed many times. The V and J genes are TRBV4-1 and TRBJ1-5; D ambiguous. V shed 0 bases and J shed 6 bases, with 6 bases lying between them. CDR3 length equals 13 residues. Germline CDR1 reads MGHRA; CDR2 reads YSYEKL. The CDR3 DNA is TGCGCCAGCAGCCAAGATGGATTTCAGCCCCAGCATTTT. Translated: CASSQDGFQPQHF.

In its sample, this clonotype was seen many times. The chain uses TRBV5-1 and TRBJ2-5; D is undetermined. This CDR3 contains 15 residues. Trimming removed 0 bases at V and 4 bases at J, with 13 bases between. Germline-derived CDR1 and CDR2 are SGHRS and YFSETQ. The CDR3 here is CASSLADTDGETQYF. CDR3 nucleotides: TGCGCCAGCAGCTTGGCTGACACTGATGGAGAGACCCAGTACTTC.

This clonotype was seen at least ten times. CDR3 loop: CASIPWRELGTDTQYF. The CDR3 DNA reads as TGTGCCAGCATCCCTTGGAGGGAGTTGGGCACAGATACGCAGTATTTT. The rearrangement links TRBV12-3 or TRBV12-4 to TRBJ2-3, with D possibly TRBD2 on 6 matching bases. Trimming pared 7 bases from V and 1 base from J, leaving 18 bases between. This CDR3 contains 16 residues.

This clonotype was counted at least ten times. V gene TRBV6-5 combines with J gene TRBJ2-3; D perhaps matches TRBD1 (5 bases). The CDR3 contains 12 residues. Germline values: CDR1 MNHEY, CDR2 SVGAGI. V lost 6 bases and J 6 bases, leaving 10 bases between the germline ends. In nucleotides, the CDR3 is TGTGCCAGCAGCCGTCCAGGGGATACGCAGTATTTT. Amino acids: CASSRPGDTQYF.

This clonotype was detected many times. The chain carries TRBV28 and TRBJ2-1; 10 bases align to TRBD1. V was clipped by 6 bases and J by 4 bases; unmatched bases: 6. Per the germline V gene, CDR1 is MDHEN and CDR2 is SYDVKM. The CDR3 covers 15 residues. DNA for the CDR3: TGTGCCAGCAGCCCCGGACAGGGGGAATACAATGAGCAGTTCTTC. Its protein is CASSPGQGEYNEQFF.

There are many counts of this clonotype. The chain carries TRBV25-1 and TRBJ1-1, with 9 bases that match TRBD1. The CDR3 totals 15 residues. Trimming took 5 bases from V and 1 from J; bases not matched to a gene: 5. The germline V gene encodes CDR1 MGHDK and CDR2 SYGVNS. This CDR3 is CASSRDRGRNTEAFF. The CDR3 coding sequence is TGTGCCAGCAGTAGAGACAGGGGGAGGAACACTGAAGCTTTCTTT.

J is TRBJ2-3 and V is TRBV10-3; D unresolved. CDR1 ENHRY and CDR2 SYGVKD come from the germline V gene. The V end lost 11 bases, the J end lost 1 base, and 16 bases lay between the germline ends. This CDR3 spans 14 amino acids. CDR3 nucleotide sequence: TGTGCCGCCTCGACCCCGCCAGGCACAGATACGCAGTATTTT. Translation: CAASTPPGTDTQYF.

This clonotype occurred many times. The chain employs TRBV20-1 and TRBJ1-1; D unresolved. CDR1 is DFQATT and CDR2 is SNEGSKA in the germline V gene (reference sequence). The CDR3 has 12 residues. Deletions cut 5 bases from V and 8 bases from J, with 15 bases between. The CDR3 sequence: CSASSGSTEAFF. CDR3 DNA: TGCAGTGCTTCCTCCGGGTCTACGGAAGCTTTCTTT.

This rearrangement joins TRBV7-9 to TRBJ2-1, with 7 bases matching TRBD2. The germline CDR1 and CDR2 sequences are SEHNR and FQNEAQ (reference sequence). This CDR3 region has 15 residues. Trimming cost V 7 bases and J 5 bases; bases outside gene matches: 11. The CDR3 DNA sequence: TGTGCCAGCAACCCTCTTGCCGGGACTAACAATGAGCAGTTCTTC. Translated: CASNPLAGTNNEQFF.

This clonotype was detected ten times or more. The rearrangement links TRBV5-1 to TRBJ2-3; D could derive from TRBD1 or TRBD2 (5 bases each). CDR1 and CDR2 from the germline V gene are SGHRS and YFSETQ. CDR3 length equals 16 residues. Trimming took 0 bases from V and 0 from J, leaving 11 bases between them. CDR3 sequence (DNA): TGCGCCAGCAGCTTGGAGGGGCGGGCTAGCACAGATACGCAGTATTTT. Translated: CASSLEGRASTDTQYF.

The table lists this clonotype with many counts. The chain is built from TRBV5-5 and TRBJ1-1; weak D call: TRBD1 (5 bases). Germline-derived CDR1 and CDR2 are SGHKS and YYEKEE (reference sequence). Trimming took off 0 bases at V and 7 bases at J, with 10 bases between the two ends. This CDR3 is built from 13 residues. Here the CDR3 DNA reads TGTGCCAGCAGCTTGGCGGTGGGGGTTGAAGCTTTCTTT. This gives the protein CASSLAVGVEAFF.

At least ten counts were recorded for this clonotype. V is TRBV29-1 and J is TRBJ1-4, with D uncertain. Per germline, CDR1 SQVTM and CDR2 ANQGSEA. The V gene lost 2 bases and the J gene lost 0 bases, with 7 bases spanning the gap. The CDR3 loop spans 14 amino acids. CDR3 residues: CSVESVATNEKLFF. CDR3 nucleotides: TGCAGCGTTGAAAGTGTTGCAACTAATGAAAAACTGTTTTTT.

This clonotype was picked up many times. The chain links TRBV20-1 to TRBJ2-7; TRBD1 is a possible D gene (5 bases). The length of the CDR3 is 13 residues. From germline, CDR1 is DFQATT and CDR2 SNEGSKA (reference sequence). Trimming left V 6 bases short and J 5 bases short, with 17 bases between. The chain's CDR3 is CSAQDQGLHEQYF. In DNA, the CDR3 is TGCAGTGCCCAGGACCAGGGTCTTCACGAGCAGTACTTC.